The source of this T cell receptor beta chain is a study of Graves' ophthalmopathy and Graves' hyperthyroidism. RNA transcripts provided the template for amplifying TCR beta CDR3 regions. First-round RT-PCR with HTBI primers preceded a second-round multiplex PCR. TCRdb ran MiXCR on the multiplex PCR reads and lists one entry per CDR3 protein. This table has around 600,000 distinct CDR3 sequences, about two fifths appearing once. Diagnosis relied on clinical symptoms, serum thyroxine, TRAb, thyroid ultrasound and orbital computed tomography. Worth noting for this clonotype: Being one base from a much bigger clone, this may be a read error.

The J segment lost 0 bases and the V segment lost 5 bases, leaving 11 bases of the junction unmatched. Germline V gene data show CDR1 as SGHRS and CDR2 as YFSETQ. The CDR3 has 17 residues. The genes are TRBV5-1 and TRBJ2-5; 9 bases are a match to TRBD2. Sequences were obtained from peripheral blood. This clonotype was sampled from an adult man with Graves' ophthalmopathy. The CDR3 is CASSLTPSGAYQETQYF. CDR3 bases: TGCGCCAGCAGTCTCACCCCTAGCGGGGCGTACCAAGAGACCCAGTACTTC.